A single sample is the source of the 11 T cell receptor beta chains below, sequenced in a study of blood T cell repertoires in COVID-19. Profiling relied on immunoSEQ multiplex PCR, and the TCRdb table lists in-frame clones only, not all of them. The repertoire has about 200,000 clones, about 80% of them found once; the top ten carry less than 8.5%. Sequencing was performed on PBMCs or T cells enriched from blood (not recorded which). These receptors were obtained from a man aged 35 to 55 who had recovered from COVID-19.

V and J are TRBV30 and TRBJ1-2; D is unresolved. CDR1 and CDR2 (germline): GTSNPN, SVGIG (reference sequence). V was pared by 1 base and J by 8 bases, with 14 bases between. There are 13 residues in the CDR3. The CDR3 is CAWSGNSPEGYTF. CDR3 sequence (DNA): TGTGCCTGGAGTGGGAATAGTCCGGAGGGCTACACCTTC.

The CDR3, as DNA: TGTGCCAGCAGTCATTCAGGAAATAGCAATCAGCCCCAGCATTTT. As protein: CASSHSGNSNQPQHF. This chain uses TRBV9 with TRBJ1-5; D gene unclear. Germline lookup yields CDR1 SGDLS and CDR2 YYNGEE. CDR3 size: 15 residues. Trimming pared 5 bases from V and 0 bases from J, leaving 12 bases between.

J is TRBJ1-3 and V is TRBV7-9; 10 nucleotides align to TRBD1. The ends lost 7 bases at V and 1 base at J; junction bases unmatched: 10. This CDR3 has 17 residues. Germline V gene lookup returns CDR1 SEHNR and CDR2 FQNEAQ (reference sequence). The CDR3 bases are TGTGCCAGCATCCCCCGTGCGGGACAGGGGTCTGGAAACACCATATATTTT. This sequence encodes CASIPRAGQGSGNTIYF.

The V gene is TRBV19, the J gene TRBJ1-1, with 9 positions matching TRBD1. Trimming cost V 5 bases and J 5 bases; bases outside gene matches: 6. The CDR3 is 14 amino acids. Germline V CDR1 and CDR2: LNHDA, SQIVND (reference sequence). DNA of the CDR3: TGTGCCAGTAGTGCAAGACAGGGGGGGACTGAAGCTTTCTTT. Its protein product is CASSARQGGTEAFF.

The CDR3 coding sequence is TGCGCCAGCAGCTTGCGACTAGCGGGGGGGTACCAAGAGACCCAGTACTTC. Translated, it gives CASSLRLAGGYQETQYF. V and J are TRBV5-1 and TRBJ2-5; TRBD2 matches at 14 bases. The CDR3 spans 17 residues. The V gene end was trimmed by 1 base and the J gene end by 0 bases; junction bases not matched to a gene: 2. Germline V lookup: CDR1 SGHRS, CDR2 YFSETQ.

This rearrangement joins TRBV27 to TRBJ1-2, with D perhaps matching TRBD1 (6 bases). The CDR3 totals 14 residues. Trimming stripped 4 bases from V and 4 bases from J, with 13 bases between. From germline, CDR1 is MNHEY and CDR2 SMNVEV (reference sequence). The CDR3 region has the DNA TGTGCCAGCAGTTCGACAGGAGTTGGCTATGGCTACACCTTC. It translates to CASSSTGVGYGYTF.

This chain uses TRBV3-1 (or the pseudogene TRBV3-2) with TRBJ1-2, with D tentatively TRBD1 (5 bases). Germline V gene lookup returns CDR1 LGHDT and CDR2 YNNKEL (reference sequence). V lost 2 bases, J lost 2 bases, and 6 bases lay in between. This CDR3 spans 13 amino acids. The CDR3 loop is CASSQRGNYGYTF. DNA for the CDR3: TGTGCCAGCAGCCAAAGGGGAAACTATGGCTACACCTTC.

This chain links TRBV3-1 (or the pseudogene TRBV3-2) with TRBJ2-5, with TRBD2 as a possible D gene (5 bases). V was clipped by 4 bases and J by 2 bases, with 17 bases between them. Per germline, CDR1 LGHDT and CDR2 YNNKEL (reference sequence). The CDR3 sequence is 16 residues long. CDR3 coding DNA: TGTGCCAGCAGCCTTTCTCGTGGACTTTTACAAGAGACCCAGTACTTC. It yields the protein CASSLSRGLLQETQYF.

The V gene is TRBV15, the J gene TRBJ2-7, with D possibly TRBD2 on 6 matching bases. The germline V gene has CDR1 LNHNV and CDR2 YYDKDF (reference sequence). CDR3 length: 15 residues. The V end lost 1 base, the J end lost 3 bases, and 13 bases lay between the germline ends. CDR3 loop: CATSRGSGDLYEQYF. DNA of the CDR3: TGTGCCACCAGCAGAGGGTCGGGGGACCTCTACGAGCAGTACTTC.

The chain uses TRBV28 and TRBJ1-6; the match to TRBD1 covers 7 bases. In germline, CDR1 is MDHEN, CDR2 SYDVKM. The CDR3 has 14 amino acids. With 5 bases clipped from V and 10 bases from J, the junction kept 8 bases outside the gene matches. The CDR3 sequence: CASSLGQVNSPLHF. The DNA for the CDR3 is TGTGCCAGCAGTCTAGGACAGGTCAACTCACCCCTCCACTTT.

The CDR3, as DNA: TGTGCCAGCAGCTTAAGGGGACGACTAGCGGGGGAAACAGATACGCAGTATTTT. Protein: CASSLRGRLAGETDTQYF. The chain employs TRBV7-2 and TRBJ2-3; 12 bases map to TRBD2. V shed 2 bases and J 3 bases; nucleotides not matched to a gene: 9. Looked up from germline, CDR1 is SGHTA and CDR2 is FQGNSA. CDR3 size: 18 residues. Using reference TRBV7-2 and TRBJ2-3 for the parts outside the CDR3, the full variable domain is GAGVSQSPSNKVTEKGKDVELRCDPISGHTALYWYRQSLGQGLEFLIYFQGNSAPDKSGLPSDRFSAERTGGSVSTLTIQRTQQEDSAVYLCASSLRGRLAGETDTQYFGPGTRLTVL.